The rows below give T cell receptor beta chains drawn from one sample of a study of TIL therapy for anti-PD-1-resistant metastatic lung cancer. The protocol was immunoSEQ multiplex PCR, while the TCRdb copy is restricted to in-frame clones and leaves out a portion. The sample yields about 20,000 clones, about four fifths seen once. Sequences were derived from blood, sampled at baseline. The receptors come from a person aged 25 to 85 with non-small cell lung cancer. CDR3s include the opening cysteine and the closing phenylalanine or tryptophan. Fields, in order: clone size, V gene, D gene, CDR3 length, J gene, CDR3 DNA, CDR3 protein. The D gene is left open where the match is weak. Size values are once, few and many counts, or a class for expanded clones, and some rows have none.

.	TRBV11-3	.	13	TRBJ2-5	TGTGCCAGCAGCCTAGACCTTAAGGGGACCCAGTACTTC	CASSLDLKGTQYF
.	TRBV11-2	.	17	TRBJ2-4	TGTGCCAGCAGCTTAGATCGAGAAGCAGTAGCCAAAAACATTCAGTACTTC	CASSLDREAVAKNIQYF
.	TRBV29-1	TRBD1	15	TRBJ2-1	TGCAGCGCCGACCCCGGGACAGGGGGGGACAATGAGCAGTTCTTC	CSADPGTGGDNEQFF
.	TRBV28	.	15	TRBJ2-7	TGTGCCAGCAGCCCCTCGAGGGGAAAGGGCTACGAGCAGTACTTC	CASSPSRGKGYEQYF
.	TRBV5-1	.	13	TRBJ2-5	TGCGCCAGCAGCTCCACGAGAGGGGAGACCCAGTACTTC	CASSSTRGETQYF
.	TRBV27	.	15	TRBJ1-1	TGTGCCAGCAGTTCACAGGAACTAATGAACACTGAAGCTTTCTTT	CASSSQELMNTEAFF
once	TRBV19	.	17	TRBJ1-3	TGTGCCAGTAGTATGGTCTGGGACTGGATCTCTGGAAACACCATATATTTT	CASSMVWDWISGNTIYF
.	TRBV27	.	16	TRBJ2-7	TGTGCCAGCAGTTTTAAGGCTGCTGGGGGCTCCTACGAGCAGTACTTC	CASSFKAAGGSYEQYF
.	TRBV27	.	16	TRBJ1-2	TGTGCCAGCAGCCCCATCGGGGGAGCCTTAACTATGGCTTACACCTTC	CASSPIGGALTMAYTF
.	TRBV6-1	TRBD2	15	TRBJ2-2	TGTGCCAGCAGTACGCGGGGGAGGAACACCGGGGAGCTGTTTTTT	CASSTRGRNTGELFF
.	TRBV9	.	12	TRBJ1-4	TGTGCCAGCAGCCCAAATAATGAAAAACTGTTTTTT	CASSPNNEKLFF
.	TRBV7-9	TRBD1	16	TRBJ1-6	TGTGCCAGCAGCCGGGACAGTCAAGCCTATAATTCACCCCTCCACTTT	CASSRDSQAYNSPLHF
.	TRBV7-3	TRBD1	16	TRBJ1-5	TGTGCCAGCAGCTGCCTTAAAGGGGGCGCAAAACAGCCCCAGCATTTT	CASSCLKGGAKQPQHF
.	TRBV11-3	.	14	TRBJ2-3	TGTGCCAGCAGCTTAGGTTCCTCAACAGATACGCAGTATTTT	CASSLGSSTDTQYF
.	TRBV28	.	16	TRBJ2-5	TGTGCCAGCGGCACAGCCGGTGTACTCCGACAAGAGACCCAGTACTTC	CASGTAGVLRQETQYF
.	TRBV6-5	.	15	TRBJ1-3	TGTGCCACCTTCCCCGTCGGTGTGGGGGTTGACACCATATATTTT	CATFPVGVGVDTIYF
.	TRBV5-4	.	16	TRBJ1-2	TGTGCCAGCAGCTTGAAAACAGCAGTTCCACTCTATGGCTACACCTTC	CASSLKTAVPLYGYTF
.	TRBV28	.	15	TRBJ2-5	TGTGCCAGCAGTTTTAGACAGGGCGGGGGAGAGACCCAGTACTTC	CASSFRQGGGETQYF
.	TRBV6-1	TRBD1	15	TRBJ1-2	TGTGCCAGCTCCCGGACAGGCGCGGATCACTATGGCTACACCTTC	CASSRTGADHYGYTF